A selection of T cell receptor beta chains follows, all from one sample in a study of early T cells in non-severe SARS-CoV-2 infection. TCRdb redid the calling of the 5' RACE reads with MiXCR, one entry per CDR3 protein. The table records approximately 85,000 distinct CDR3 sequences, roughly 12% of them present only once. Sequenced sample: whole blood. All receptors derive from an adult who was a healthcare worker with PCR-confirmed SARS-CoV-2 infection or an uninfected control (not recorded which). Each CDR3 is given with its conserved first and last residue. A D gene is named only where the DNA matches it firmly. Clone size is not always given. Where it is, it says once, few, many or a class for expanded clones.

d_gene,v_gene,abundance,j_gene,CDR3aa,CDR3nt
-,TRBV6-6,few,TRBJ2-7,CASRVQNYEQYF,TGTGCCAGCAGGGTACAGAATTACGAGCAGTACTTC
-,TRBV4-3,few,TRBJ2-1,CASSQHLLAAYNEQFF,TGCGCCAGCAGCCAACACCTATTAGCGGCCTACAATGAGCAGTTCTTC
-,TRBV4-1,-,TRBJ1-5,CASSQESNQPQHF,TGCGCCAGCAGCCAAGAGAGCAATCAGCCCCAGCATTTT
-,TRBV11-2,-,TRBJ2-1,CASSPRGVIDNEQFF,TGTGCCAGCAGCCCGAGGGGGGTCATCGACAATGAGCAGTTCTTC
TRBD1,TRBV7-7,many,TRBJ2-7,CASSPGTGRYEQYF,TGTGCTAGCAGCCCCGGGACAGGGAGATACGAGCAGTACTTC
TRBD1,TRBV11-3,many,TRBJ2-2,CASSRLGTGGVGELFF,TGTGCCAGCAGCCGCCTTGGGACAGGGGGCGTCGGGGAGCTGTTTTTT
-,TRBV27,many,TRBJ2-3,CASSLLGSRADTQYF,TGTGCCAGCAGTTTACTCGGCAGCCGGGCAGATACGCAGTATTTT
TRBD1,TRBV24-1,few,TRBJ1-5,CATSSGQGIHQPQHF,TGTGCCACCAGTTCTGGACAGGGGATCCACCAGCCCCAGCATTTT
-,TRBV29-1,many,TRBJ2-5,CSVLGNEETQYF,TGCAGCGTTCTTGGCAATGAAGAGACCCAGTACTTC
-,TRBV5-8,few,TRBJ2-1,CASSKMWEQFF,TGTGCCAGCAGCAAGATGTGGGAGCAGTTCTTC
-,TRBV5-1,few,TRBJ2-7,CASSLGFQELNEQYF,TGCGCCAGCAGCTTGGGGTTTCAGGAACTGAACGAGCAGTACTTC
-,TRBV29-1,-,TRBJ1-1,CSVGPSGTEAFF,TGCAGCGTTGGACCCTCGGGCACTGAAGCTTTCTTT
TRBD1,TRBV6-6,many,TRBJ1-5,CASLTGSNQPQHF,TGTGCCAGCCTGACAGGGTCCAATCAGCCCCAGCATTTT
-,TRBV10-2,-,TRBJ2-3,CASSESMGHPEWTDTQYF,TGCGCCAGCAGTGAGTCGATGGGCCACCCGGAGTGGACAGATACGCAGTATTTT
TRBD2,TRBV6-2/TRBV6-3,-,TRBJ2-1,CASSYRTSPSYNEQFF,TGTGCCAGCAGTTACAGGACTAGTCCTTCCTACAATGAGCAGTTCTTC
TRBD2,TRBV5-4,many,TRBJ2-1,CASSLLGTSKGDEQFF,TGTGCCAGCAGCTTGTTGGGGACTAGCAAAGGGGATGAGCAGTTCTTC
TRBD2,TRBV7-2,many,TRBJ2-3,CASSLAVLAETVTDTQYF,TGTGCCAGCAGCTTAGCAGTTCTAGCGGAGACCGTCACAGATACGCAGTATTTT
-,TRBV18,few,TRBJ1-3,CASSPPNEGNTIYF,TGTGCCAGCTCACCACCAAACGAGGGAAACACCATATATTTT
-,TRBV7-3,-,TRBJ2-1,CASSLRSRENEQFF,TGTGCCAGCAGCTTAAGGTCCAGGGAGAATGAGCAGTTCTTC
-,TRBV7-2,-,TRBJ2-3,CASSVGPTDTQYF,TGTGCCAGCAGCGTCGGGCCCACAGATACGCAGTATTTT
-,TRBV7-8,few,TRBJ2-1,CASSRDFIVGQRKSHEQFF,TGTGCCAGCAGCCGTGATTTCATCGTTGGCCAAAGAAAATCCCATGAGCAGTTCTTC
TRBD1,TRBV5-5,-,TRBJ1-4,CASGTQGASKEKLFF,TGTGCCAGCGGGACACAGGGGGCTAGTAAGGAAAAACTGTTTTTT
TRBD1,TRBV11-2,few,TRBJ1-4,CASTRDRGIEKLFF,TGTGCCAGCACCCGGGACAGGGGAATTGAAAAACTGTTTTTT
-,TRBV15,few,TRBJ2-7,CATGIGYSYEQYF,TGTGCCACCGGGATCGGATACTCCTACGAGCAGTACTTC
TRBD1,TRBV7-2,few,TRBJ2-3,CASSATGGTADTQYF,TGTGCCAGCAGCGCGACAGGGGGGACCGCAGATACGCAGTATTTT
-,TRBV3-1,many,TRBJ2-5,CASSSTSGGETQYF,TGTGCCAGCAGCTCGACCAGCGGCGGAGAGACCCAGTACTTC
-,TRBV11-3,few,TRBJ1-2,CANRHGPYGYTF,TGTGCCAACCGACACGGTCCCTATGGCTACACCTTC
-,TRBV3-1,-,TRBJ2-7,CASSQDAAHQAYEQYF,TGTGCCAGCAGCCAAGATGCGGCTCACCAGGCCTACGAGCAGTACTTC
-,TRBV6-2/TRBV6-3,-,TRBJ1-1,CASTLLGTEAFF,TGTGCCAGCACCTTGCTGGGGACTGAAGCTTTCTTT
-,TRBV12-3/TRBV12-4,-,TRBJ1-5,CASSSSDKIRPQHF,TGTGCCAGCAGTTCCTCGGACAAGATTCGGCCCCAGCATTTT